This is a list of T cell receptor beta chains from one sample in a study of cytomegalovirus exposure and HLA in healthy donors. The table came from immunoSEQ multiplex PCR; TCRdb's copy has only in-frame clones and leaves some out. The sample holds roughly 81,000 clones, around 74% seen once. The sequenced sample consisted of PBMCs. Receptors originate from a boy aged 5 to 17 in good health and CMV-seronegative. Each CDR3 is given with its conserved first and last residue. D genes are given only for firm matches. The size of a clone is reported for some rows only, either as once, few or many, or as a class for expanded clones.

V gene,clone size,J gene,D gene,CDR3 protein,CDR3 DNA
TRBV10-2,once,TRBJ2-5,TRBD2,CASTSGEETQYF,TGCGCCAGCACTAGCGGGGAAGAGACCCAGTACTTC
TRBV6-5,-,TRBJ2-7,-,CASRTGAYEQYF,TGTGCCAGCAGAACAGGTGCATACGAGCAGTACTTC
TRBV6-5,-,TRBJ2-7,TRBD1,CASRTGQGRAYEQYF,TGTGCCAGCAGAACCGGACAGGGGAGGGCCTACGAGCAGTACTTC
TRBV30,-,TRBJ1-2,-,CAWSVRGYGYTF,TGTGCCTGGAGTGTACGCGGCTATGGCTACACCTTC
TRBV28,-,TRBJ1-4,-,CASSLSVFNEKLFF,TGTGCCAGCAGTTTGTCGGTTTTTAATGAAAAACTGTTTTTT
TRBV6-4,few,TRBJ2-2,-,CASSEGVDTGELFF,TGTGCCAGCAGTGAAGGGGTCGACACCGGGGAGCTGTTTTTT
TRBV5-1,few,TRBJ1-4,-,CASSLFRASEKLFF,TGCGCCAGCAGCTTGTTCAGGGCAAGTGAAAAACTGTTTTTT
TRBV28,few,TRBJ1-5,-,CASSLEVRQARHF,TGTGCCAGCAGTCTAGAAGTAAGACAGGCCCGGCATTTT
TRBV4-2,-,TRBJ1-4,TRBD1,CASSQEGGLNEKLFF,TGTGCCAGCAGCCAAGAAGGGGGCTTGAATGAAAAACTGTTTTTT
TRBV2,-,TRBJ2-1,TRBD2,CAIGTSGGGSEQFF,TGTGCCATCGGGACTAGCGGGGGGGGGAGTGAGCAGTTCTTC
TRBV7-6,-,TRBJ2-2,TRBD2,CASSPSGRAAGELFF,TGTGCCAGCAGCCCCAGCGGGAGGGCCGCCGGGGAGCTGTTTTTT
TRBV5-4,-,TRBJ2-1,-,CASSIGIADPAYNEQFF,TGTGCCAGCAGCATAGGGATAGCGGACCCTGCCTACAATGAGCAGTTCTTC
TRBV27,-,TRBJ1-6,TRBD1,CASSLLRGRGRYNSPLHF,TGTGCCAGCAGTTTACTAAGGGGCAGGGGGCGCTATAATTCACCCCTCCACTTT
TRBV25-1,-,TRBJ2-7,-,CASSDTYEQYF,TGTGCCAGCAGTGATACCTACGAGCAGTACTTC
TRBV5-1,-,TRBJ1-1,TRBD1,CASSLGTGVNTEAFF,TGCGCCAGCAGCCTAGGGACAGGAGTGAACACTGAAGCTTTCTTT
TRBV7-2,-,TRBJ1-4,-,CASSLAGVEGLFF,TGTGCCAGCAGCTTAGCGGGCGTGGAGGGACTGTTTTTT
TRBV11-3,-,TRBJ1-1,-,CASSFHGADTEAFF,TGTGCCAGCAGCTTCCACGGCGCGGACACTGAAGCTTTCTTT
TRBV7-9,-,TRBJ2-5,-,CASSLGGQSLETQYF,TGTGCCAGCAGCTTAGGAGGACAGAGCCTGGAGACCCAGTACTTC
TRBV19,few,TRBJ2-1,TRBD1,CASSKGTGPYNEQFF,TGTGCCAGTAGTAAAGGGACAGGACCCTACAATGAGCAGTTCTTC
TRBV25-1,-,TRBJ2-1,TRBD2,CASSEGASGVNEQFF,TGTGCCAGCAGTGAAGGGGCTAGCGGGGTGAATGAGCAGTTCTTC
TRBV9,-,TRBJ1-1,TRBD1,CASSPGTGGKTEAFF,TGTGCCAGCAGCCCCGGGACAGGGGGAAAGACTGAAGCTTTCTTT
TRBV7-9,-,TRBJ1-4,-,CASSLDGGNLGKLFF,TGTGCCAGCAGCTTAGATGGTGGAAATCTAGGAAAACTGTTTTTT
TRBV28,once,TRBJ2-7,-,CASRTQYANQYF,TGTGCCAGCAGAACCCAATACGCGAACCAGTACTTC
TRBV6-5,-,TRBJ1-1,-,CASRRTGRHTEAFF,TGTGCCAGCAGACGGACTGGCCGGCACACTGAAGCTTTCTTT
TRBV7-3,-,TRBJ1-3,-,CASSQQGAGNTIYF,TGTGCCAGCAGTCAACAAGGGGCTGGAAACACCATATATTTT
TRBV5-1,-,TRBJ2-7,TRBD1,CASSSGQGSPYEQYF,TGCGCCAGCAGCTCGGGACAGGGATCTCCCTACGAGCAGTACTTC
TRBV13,few,TRBJ2-7,-,CASSLGGAEQYF,TGTGCCAGCAGCCTAGGGGGGGCCGAGCAGTACTTC
TRBV5-1,few,TRBJ1-6,-,CASSPGANNSPLHF,TGCGCCAGCAGCCCCGGAGCGAATAATTCACCCCTCCACTTT
TRBV11-2,-,TRBJ1-2,-,CASSSRVVSYGYTF,TGTGCCAGCAGCTCCAGGGTTGTCAGCTATGGCTACACCTTC
TRBV19,-,TRBJ1-2,-,CASSLTSSGGYTF,TGTGCCAGTAGTTTGACATCGTCTGGTGGCTACACCTTC
TRBV28,-,TRBJ2-1,-,CATRPPSWELQFF,TGTGCCACCCGGCCCCCTTCTTGGGAGTTGCAGTTCTTC
TRBV28,-,TRBJ1-5,TRBD1,CASSPSRDRAPLVAYSNQPQHF,TGTGCCAGCAGTCCTAGCCGGGACAGGGCCCCGTTGGTTGCTTATAGCAATCAGCCCCAGCATTTT
TRBV5-4,-,TRBJ2-1,TRBD2,CASSLGSGGAYNEQFF,TGTGCCAGCAGCTTGGGGTCGGGGGGGGCCTACAATGAGCAGTTCTTC
TRBV6-1,-,TRBJ2-3,-,CASSGEGYSTDTQYF,TGTGCCAGCAGTGGTGAGGGATATAGCACAGATACGCAGTATTTT
TRBV29-1,-,TRBJ2-7,-,CSVAGYEQYF,TGCAGCGTGGCGGGGTACGAGCAGTACTTC
TRBV13,-,TRBJ2-7,TRBD1,CASSLGRQGAGEQYF,TGTGCCAGCAGCTTAGGCCGACAGGGGGCTGGCGAGCAGTACTTC
TRBV7-7,-,TRBJ2-1,TRBD2,CASSLTLAGGRNEQFF,TGTGCTAGCAGCTTAACGCTAGCGGGGGGGCGAAATGAGCAGTTCTTC
TRBV30,-,TRBJ1-1,TRBD1,CAWSRTGNTEAFF,TGTGCCTGGAGCAGGACAGGGAACACTGAAGCTTTCTTT
TRBV27,-,TRBJ1-2,TRBD1,CASSTGGAHGYTF,TGTGCCAGCAGTACAGGGGGTGCGCATGGCTACACCTTC
TRBV29-1,-,TRBJ2-2,-,CSGLEPNTGELFF,TGCAGCGGCTTGGAGCCAAACACCGGGGAGCTGTTTTTT
TRBV7-2,-,TRBJ2-7,-,CASSQRKQEPYEQYF,TGTGCCAGCAGCCAGCGTAAACAGGAGCCCTACGAGCAGTACTTC
TRBV30,-,TRBJ1-6,TRBD1,CAWRKTGGGSPLHF,TGTGCCTGGAGAAAGACAGGGGGAGGTTCACCCCTCCACTTT
TRBV28,-,TRBJ2-7,-,CASIREGVYEQYF,TGTGCCAGCATCAGGGAAGGTGTCTACGAGCAGTACTTC
TRBV7-9,-,TRBJ1-6,-,CASSRSTTRNSPLHF,TGTGCCAGCAGCCGATCGACTACAAGAAATTCACCCCTCCACTTT
TRBV5-3,few,TRBJ1-1,-,CARSFRGEAFF,TGTGCCAGAAGCTTCCGAGGAGAAGCTTTCTTT